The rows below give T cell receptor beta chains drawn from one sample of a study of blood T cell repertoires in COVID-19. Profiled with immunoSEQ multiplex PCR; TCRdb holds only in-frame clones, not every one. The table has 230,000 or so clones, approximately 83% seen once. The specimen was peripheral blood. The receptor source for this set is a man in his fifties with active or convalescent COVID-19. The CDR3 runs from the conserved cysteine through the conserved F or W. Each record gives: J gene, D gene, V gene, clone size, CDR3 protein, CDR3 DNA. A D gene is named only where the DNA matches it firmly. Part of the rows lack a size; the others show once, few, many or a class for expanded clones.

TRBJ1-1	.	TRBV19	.	CASSISRVMNTEAFF	TGTGCCAGTAGTATTTCAAGAGTTATGAACACTGAAGCTTTCTTT
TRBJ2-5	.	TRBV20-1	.	CSASIAGMRETQYF	TGCAGTGCTAGTATAGCAGGGATGCGAGAGACCCAGTACTTC
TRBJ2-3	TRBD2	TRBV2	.	CASSYPVRGVKDTQYF	TGTGCCAGCTCTTACCCGGTGCGGGGGGTTAAAGATACGCAGTATTTT
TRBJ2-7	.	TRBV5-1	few	CASSFLTGSYEQYF	TGCGCCAGCAGCTTCTTGACAGGATCCTACGAGCAGTACTTC
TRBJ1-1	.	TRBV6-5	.	CASSTLREDTEAFF	TGTGCCAGCAGTACCCTTAGGGAGGACACTGAAGCTTTCTTT
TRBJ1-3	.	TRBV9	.	CASSVAEGGNTIYF	TGTGCCAGCAGCGTAGCGGAGGGTGGGAACACCATATATTTT
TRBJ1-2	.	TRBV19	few	CASNPSDRIYGYTF	TGTGCCAGTAACCCCTCGGACAGAATCTATGGCTACACCTTC
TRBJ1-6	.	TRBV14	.	CASSQVRSTSSSYNSPLHF	TGTGCCAGCAGCCAAGTGCGGTCCACTTCGAGCTCCTATAATTCACCCCTCCACTTT
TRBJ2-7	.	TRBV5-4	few	CASSGTGTDEQYF	TGTGCCAGCAGCGGAACAGGGACCGACGAGCAGTACTTC
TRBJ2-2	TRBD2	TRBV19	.	CASSIDRRGGNTGELFF	TGTGCCAGTAGTATAGATCGACGCGGGGGGAACACCGGGGAGCTGTTTTTT
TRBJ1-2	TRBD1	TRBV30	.	CAWSPTGANYGYTF	TGTGCCTGGAGTCCCACAGGGGCTAACTATGGCTACACCTTC
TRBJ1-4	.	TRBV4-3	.	CASSQNGHGEKLFF	TGCGCCAGCAGCCAAAATGGACACGGTGAAAAACTGTTTTTT
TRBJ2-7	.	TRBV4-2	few	CASSLGGRLSSYEQYF	TGTGCCAGCAGCTTGGGGGGGCGGCTGAGCTCCTACGAGCAGTACTTC
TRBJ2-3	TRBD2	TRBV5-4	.	CASSLGGLAGLIDTQYF	TGTGCCAGCAGCTTGGGAGGACTAGCGGGGTTAATAGATACGCAGTATTTT
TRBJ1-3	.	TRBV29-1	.	CSAQGAGNTIYF	TGCAGCGCGCAGGGTGCTGGAAACACCATATATTTT
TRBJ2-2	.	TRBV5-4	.	CASSLYAGELFF	TGTGCCAGCAGCTTATATGCCGGGGAGCTGTTTTTT
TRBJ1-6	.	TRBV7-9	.	CASSRPGDSSPLHF	TGTGCCAGCAGCCGACCCGGGGATTCATCACCCCTCCACTTT
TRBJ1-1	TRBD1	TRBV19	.	CASRQGSGNTEAFF	TGTGCCAGTAGACAGGGGTCGGGGAACACTGAAGCTTTCTTT
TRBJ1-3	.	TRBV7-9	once	CASSPGNTIYF	TGTGCCAGCAGCCCCGGGAACACCATATATTTT
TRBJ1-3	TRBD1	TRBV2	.	CASSAATGGPGNTIYF	TGTGCCAGCAGCGCCGCGACAGGGGGGCCGGGAAACACCATATATTTT
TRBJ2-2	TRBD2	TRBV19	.	CASTSGGPGTNTGELFF	TGTGCCAGTACAAGCGGGGGGCCCGGAACGAACACCGGGGAGCTGTTTTTT
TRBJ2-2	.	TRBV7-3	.	CASSFRGAPGGELFF	TGTGCCAGCAGCTTCCGGGGGGCCCCGGGCGGGGAGCTGTTTTTT
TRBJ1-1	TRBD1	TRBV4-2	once	CASSQGTAQNTEAFF	TGTGCCAGCAGCCAGGGGACAGCTCAGAACACTGAAGCTTTCTTT
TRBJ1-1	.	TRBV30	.	CAWGRGANTEAFF	TGTGCCTGGGGGCGGGGTGCGAACACTGAAGCTTTCTTT
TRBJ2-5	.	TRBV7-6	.	CASSLGPSQGPRAQYF	TGTGCCAGCAGCTTAGGCCCCTCACAGGGCCCGAGGGCCCAGTACTTC
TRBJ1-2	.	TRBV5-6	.	CASSREYGYTF	TGTGCCAGCAGCCGGGAGTATGGCTACACCTTC
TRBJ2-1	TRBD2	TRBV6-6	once	CASSWGGAGDYNEQFF	TGTGCCAGCAGTTGGGGCGGAGCGGGGGACTACAATGAGCAGTTCTTC
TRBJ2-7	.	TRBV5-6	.	CASSSLSGPYEQYF	TGTGCCAGCAGCTCTCTATCAGGGCCCTACGAGCAGTACTTC
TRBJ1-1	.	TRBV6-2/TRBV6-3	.	CASSLTGQAFF	TGTGCCAGCAGCTTGACAGGACAAGCTTTCTTT
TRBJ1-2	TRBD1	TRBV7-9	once	CASSQGATYGYTF	TGTGCCAGCAGCCAGGGGGCCACCTATGGCTACACCTTC
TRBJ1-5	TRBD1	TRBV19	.	CASSTTGAPNQPQHF	TGTGCCAGTAGTACGACAGGGGCACCCAATCAGCCCCAGCATTTT
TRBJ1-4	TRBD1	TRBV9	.	CASSVSARGDEKLFF	TGTGCCAGCAGCGTAAGCGCCAGGGGGGATGAAAAACTGTTTTTT
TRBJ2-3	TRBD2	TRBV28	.	CASSSSGGAVDTQYF	TGTGCCAGCAGTTCCAGCGGGGGGGCCGTAGATACGCAGTATTTT
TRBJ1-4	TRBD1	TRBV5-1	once	CASSLGTGTATNEKLFF	TGCGCCAGCAGCTTGGGGACAGGGACCGCAACTAATGAAAAACTGTTTTTT
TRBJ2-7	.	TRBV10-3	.	CAISPGQTYEQYF	TGTGCCATCAGCCCGGGACAAACCTACGAGCAGTACTTC
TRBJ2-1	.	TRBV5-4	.	CASSLDNEQFF	TGTGCCAGCAGCCTAGACAATGAGCAGTTCTTC
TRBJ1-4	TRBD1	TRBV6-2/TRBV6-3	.	CASSYRDRTNEKLFF	TGTGCCAGCAGTTACCGGGACAGGACTAATGAAAAACTGTTTTTT
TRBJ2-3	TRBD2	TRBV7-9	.	CASTSGSGGGDTQYF	TGTGCCAGCACCTCCGGGAGCGGGGGCGGAGATACGCAGTATTTT
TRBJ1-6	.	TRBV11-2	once	CASSLEGLSPLHF	TGTGCCAGCAGCTTAGAGGGGCTTTCACCCCTCCACTTT
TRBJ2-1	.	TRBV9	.	CASSVAGGREQFF	TGTGCCAGCAGCGTAGCTGGGGGGAGGGAGCAGTTCTTC